These T cell receptor beta chains were read from a single sample in a study of identical twins. TCRdb processed the 5' RACE reads anew with MiXCR; each CDR3 protein has one entry. Here the sample spans around 280,000 distinct CDR3 sequences, about 8.1% being singletons. Another study also made use of these data, one on yellow fever vaccine responses in identical twins.

Source material: memory (CD45RO+) T cells sorted from blood. These TCRs come from a woman younger than 30 in good health. The CDR3 runs from the conserved cysteine through the conserved F or W. Fields, in order: V gene, clone size, J gene, D gene, CDR3 DNA, CDR3 protein. D genes are given only for firm matches. The listing skips clone size in some rows; elsewhere it reads once, few, many or a size class.

V gene: TRBV18
clone size: many
J gene: TRBJ2-7
D gene: NA
CDR3 DNA: TGTGCCAGCTCACCGTCCGGGTCCTACGAGCAGTACTTC
CDR3 protein: CASSPSGSYEQYF

V gene: TRBV4-1
clone size: many
J gene: TRBJ2-3
D gene: TRBD2
CDR3 DNA: TGCGCCAGCAGCCAAGACGGCGGGAGGCCGAAATATATCACAGATACGCAGTATTTT
CDR3 protein: CASSQDGGRPKYITDTQYF

V gene: TRBV20-1
clone size: many
J gene: TRBJ1-2
D gene: NA
CDR3 DNA: TGCAGCCCGGACGTCGGACGTCTCTATGGCTACACCTTC
CDR3 protein: CSPDVGRLYGYTF

V gene: TRBV7-2
clone size: many
J gene: TRBJ2-7
D gene: NA
CDR3 DNA: TGTGCCAGCAGCCGTCACGGGGGAGGATCCTTCTACGAGCAGTACTTC
CDR3 protein: CASSRHGGGSFYEQYF

V gene: TRBV12-3/TRBV12-4
clone size: many
J gene: TRBJ2-1
D gene: TRBD1
CDR3 DNA: TGTGCCAGCAGTGACAGGGTGAGCGAGCAGTTCTTC
CDR3 protein: CASSDRVSEQFF

V gene: TRBV10-1
clone size: few
J gene: TRBJ2-1
D gene: NA
CDR3 DNA: TGCGCCAGCAGTGAGAGTGGTCCGTTTGAGCAGTTCTTC
CDR3 protein: CASSESGPFEQFF

V gene: TRBV6-2/TRBV6-3
clone size: NA
J gene: TRBJ2-3
D gene: NA
CDR3 DNA: TGTGCCAGCAGTTCTGGGACTCCCACAGATACGCAGTATTTT
CDR3 protein: CASSSGTPTDTQYF

V gene: TRBV20-1
clone size: few
J gene: TRBJ2-1
D gene: TRBD2
CDR3 DNA: TGCAGTGCGCTTGCGGGAGGAGTTATCTACAATGAGCAGTTCTTC
CDR3 protein: CSALAGGVIYNEQFF

V gene: TRBV20-1
clone size: few
J gene: TRBJ2-1
D gene: NA
CDR3 DNA: TGCAGTGCTAGATCGGGCGGGGATCAGTTCTTC
CDR3 protein: CSARSGGDQFF

V gene: TRBV7-2
clone size: many
J gene: TRBJ2-1
D gene: NA
CDR3 DNA: TGTGCCAGCAGCCCATCTCCGGGGGGCAAATACAATGAGCAGTTCTTC
CDR3 protein: CASSPSPGGKYNEQFF

V gene: TRBV27
clone size: few
J gene: TRBJ2-5
D gene: TRBD1
CDR3 DNA: TGTGCCAGCAGACCAGGACAGGGCGGAGAGACCCAGTACTTC
CDR3 protein: CASRPGQGGETQYF

V gene: TRBV11-2
clone size: few
J gene: TRBJ2-2
D gene: NA
CDR3 DNA: TGTGCCAGCAGCCCACCCCCTCCGAACACCGGGGAGCTGTTTTTT
CDR3 protein: CASSPPPPNTGELFF

V gene: TRBV29-1
clone size: many
J gene: TRBJ2-7
D gene: NA
CDR3 DNA: TGCAGCGTTGAGAACTACTCCTACGAGCAGTACTTC
CDR3 protein: CSVENYSYEQYF

V gene: TRBV6-5
clone size: many
J gene: TRBJ2-7
D gene: NA
CDR3 DNA: TGTGCCAGCAGTTTACGGAGGGAGTCCTACGAGCAGTACTTC
CDR3 protein: CASSLRRESYEQYF

V gene: TRBV7-8
clone size: NA
J gene: TRBJ1-1
D gene: TRBD1
CDR3 DNA: TGTGCCAGCAGCTTAGTCCGGGACAGTCCGAAAGCTTTCTTT
CDR3 protein: CASSLVRDSPKAFF

V gene: TRBV7-3
clone size: few
J gene: TRBJ2-1
D gene: NA
CDR3 DNA: TGTGCCAGCAGTTCTGATGGGAGGAATGAGCAGTTCTTC
CDR3 protein: CASSSDGRNEQFF

V gene: TRBV7-8
clone size: many
J gene: TRBJ1-5
D gene: NA
CDR3 DNA: TGTGCCAGCAGCTTAGATTCTGGGCGCAATCAGCCCCAGCATTTT
CDR3 protein: CASSLDSGRNQPQHF

V gene: TRBV12-3/TRBV12-4
clone size: few
J gene: TRBJ2-1
D gene: TRBD2
CDR3 DNA: TGTGCCAGCAATCTAACCCCGCTAGCGGCAAACCCTTACAATGAGCAGTTCTTC
CDR3 protein: CASNLTPLAANPYNEQFF

V gene: TRBV7-9
clone size: many
J gene: TRBJ1-1
D gene: NA
CDR3 DNA: TGTGCCAGCAGCTTAGATAGGATAGGGAACACTGAAGCTTTCTTT
CDR3 protein: CASSLDRIGNTEAFF

V gene: TRBV9
clone size: NA
J gene: TRBJ2-1
D gene: NA
CDR3 DNA: TGTGCCAGCAGCGTAGAGGGCGGGCAAATTTACAATGAGCAGTTCTTC
CDR3 protein: CASSVEGGQIYNEQFF

V gene: TRBV28
clone size: many
J gene: TRBJ1-6
D gene: NA
CDR3 DNA: TGTGCCAGCAGTTTCCAGTATTCACCCCTCCACTTT
CDR3 protein: CASSFQYSPLHF

V gene: TRBV6-5
clone size: NA
J gene: TRBJ1-2
D gene: TRBD1
CDR3 DNA: TGTGCCAGCACCGCAAGACTGGACAGGGCTCGAGGCTACACCTTC
CDR3 protein: CASTARLDRARGYTF

V gene: TRBV9
clone size: NA
J gene: TRBJ2-1
D gene: TRBD2
CDR3 DNA: TGTGCCAGCAGCGTAGGGACTAGCGGGAGCTCCTACAATGAGCAGTTCTTC
CDR3 protein: CASSVGTSGSSYNEQFF

V gene: TRBV7-2
clone size: few
J gene: TRBJ2-3
D gene: NA
CDR3 DNA: TGTGCCAGCAGCCCCCCCCGGCCTTCGAGTTTCACAGATACGCAGTATTTT
CDR3 protein: CASSPPRPSSFTDTQYF

V gene: TRBV20-1
clone size: few
J gene: TRBJ2-1
D gene: NA
CDR3 DNA: TGCAGTGCTGCGGGTGGGGGCCCAAAACTCTACAATGAGCAGTTCTTC
CDR3 protein: CSAAGGGPKLYNEQFF

V gene: TRBV28
clone size: many
J gene: TRBJ2-1
D gene: TRBD2
CDR3 DNA: TGTGCCAGCAGTATCCAGCGGGAGGCCCGACCGAAGCAGTTCTTC
CDR3 protein: CASSIQREARPKQFF

V gene: TRBV2
clone size: few
J gene: TRBJ2-1
D gene: TRBD2
CDR3 DNA: TGTGCCAGCAGGGGTACTAGCGGGGGTTACAATGAGCAGTTCTTC
CDR3 protein: CASRGTSGGYNEQFF

V gene: TRBV12-5
clone size: NA
J gene: TRBJ2-1
D gene: TRBD1
CDR3 DNA: TGTGCTAGTGCAAGGGACAGGAACACAAAGCCCGAGCAGTTCTTC
CDR3 protein: CASARDRNTKPEQFF

V gene: TRBV7-9
clone size: many
J gene: TRBJ1-2
D gene: TRBD1
CDR3 DNA: TGTGCCAGCAGCTCTTACCAGACAGGGGGCTATGGCTACACCTTC
CDR3 protein: CASSSYQTGGYGYTF

V gene: TRBV5-6
clone size: many
J gene: TRBJ2-3
D gene: TRBD2
CDR3 DNA: TGTGCCAGCAGCGAGCGGGGGGAGTGGGATACGCAGTATTTT
CDR3 protein: CASSERGEWDTQYF

V gene: TRBV5-1
clone size: many
J gene: TRBJ2-5
D gene: TRBD2
CDR3 DNA: TGCGCCAGCAGCTCGACCACGACTAGCGGGGGAGAGACCCAGTACTTC
CDR3 protein: CASSSTTTSGGETQYF

V gene: TRBV5-1
clone size: NA
J gene: TRBJ2-6
D gene: NA
CDR3 DNA: TGCGCCAGCAGCGAGGGCTCTGGGGCCAACGTCCTGACTTTC
CDR3 protein: CASSEGSGANVLTF

V gene: TRBV5-1
clone size: NA
J gene: TRBJ1-1
D gene: NA
CDR3 DNA: TGCGCCAGCAGCTGGGGCACGAGAAGTACTGAAGCTTTCTTT
CDR3 protein: CASSWGTRSTEAFF

V gene: TRBV6-6
clone size: few
J gene: TRBJ2-5
D gene: NA
CDR3 DNA: TGTGCCAGCAGAGGGGGGGAGGGAGGTGTCCAGTACTTC
CDR3 protein: CASRGGEGGVQYF

V gene: TRBV24-1
clone size: many
J gene: TRBJ2-4
D gene: NA
CDR3 DNA: TGTGCCACCGCCTCGACAGGATCCGGAGGCAAAAACATTCAGTACTTC
CDR3 protein: CATASTGSGGKNIQYF

V gene: TRBV4-2
clone size: few
J gene: TRBJ2-6
D gene: NA
CDR3 DNA: TGTGCCAGCAGCCAGGAACAGGGAGCTGGGGCCAACGTCCTGACTTTC
CDR3 protein: CASSQEQGAGANVLTF

V gene: TRBV28
clone size: few
J gene: TRBJ1-2
D gene: NA
CDR3 DNA: TGTGCCAGCAGCCCCGACACGGTGCGCGGCTACACCTTC
CDR3 protein: CASSPDTVRGYTF

V gene: TRBV24-1
clone size: many
J gene: TRBJ2-1
D gene: TRBD2
CDR3 DNA: TGTGCCACCAGTCGCCCCACTAGCGCCGATGAGCAGTTCTTC
CDR3 protein: CATSRPTSADEQFF

V gene: TRBV5-1
clone size: few
J gene: TRBJ2-1
D gene: NA
CDR3 DNA: TGCGCCAGCAGCTCGACTTCCGGAGGATTTAGCTCCTACAATGAGCAGTTCTTC
CDR3 protein: CASSSTSGGFSSYNEQFF

V gene: TRBV11-2
clone size: once
J gene: TRBJ2-7
D gene: TRBD2
CDR3 DNA: TGTGCCAGCAGCTCCCTAGCGGGAATCTACGAGCAGTACTTC
CDR3 protein: CASSSLAGIYEQYF

V gene: TRBV5-1
clone size: NA
J gene: TRBJ1-1
D gene: NA
CDR3 DNA: TGCGCCAGCAGCCGGGCCAGCGGAGGCACTGAAGCTTTCTTT
CDR3 protein: CASSRASGGTEAFF

V gene: TRBV18
clone size: NA
J gene: TRBJ2-7
D gene: NA
CDR3 DNA: TGTGCCAGCTCACCAGGGGGGTTATACGAGCAGTACTTC
CDR3 protein: CASSPGGLYEQYF

V gene: TRBV18
clone size: NA
J gene: TRBJ1-1
D gene: TRBD1
CDR3 DNA: TGTGCCAGCTCACCTGCCGGGACAGAGGAAGCTTTCTTT
CDR3 protein: CASSPAGTEEAFF

V gene: TRBV9
clone size: NA
J gene: TRBJ2-1
D gene: TRBD2
CDR3 DNA: TGTGCCAGCAGCGAACCGGGACTAGCGGGGGTCAATGAGCAGTTCTTC
CDR3 protein: CASSEPGLAGVNEQFF

V gene: TRBV25-1
clone size: many
J gene: TRBJ2-3
D gene: NA
CDR3 DNA: TGTGCCAGCAGTGAATCTGGGGTAGTCACAGATACGCAGTATTTT
CDR3 protein: CASSESGVVTDTQYF

V gene: TRBV6-2/TRBV6-3
clone size: NA
J gene: TRBJ2-6
D gene: NA
CDR3 DNA: TGTGCCAGCAGGGAGTGGAATTCCGCGGGGCTTCCTGGGGCCAACGTCCTGACTTTC
CDR3 protein: CASREWNSAGLPGANVLTF

V gene: TRBV28
clone size: NA
J gene: TRBJ2-1
D gene: TRBD2
CDR3 DNA: TGTGCCAGCAGCCCAGGCGGGGGGCCTGGAAGTGAGCAGTTCTTC
CDR3 protein: CASSPGGGPGSEQFF

V gene: TRBV7-2
clone size: NA
J gene: TRBJ2-3
D gene: TRBD2
CDR3 DNA: TGTGCCAGCAGCTCGCGTTGGACTAGCGTGACAGATACGCAGTATTTT
CDR3 protein: CASSSRWTSVTDTQYF

V gene: TRBV20-1
clone size: NA
J gene: TRBJ2-5
D gene: TRBD2
CDR3 DNA: TGCAGTGCCCTGATACCCGGGACTAGCAAAGAGACCCAGTACTTC
CDR3 protein: CSALIPGTSKETQYF

V gene: TRBV9
clone size: NA
J gene: TRBJ1-2
D gene: NA
CDR3 DNA: TGTGCCAGCAGCGCACAACTCAGGGATGGCTACACCTTC
CDR3 protein: CASSAQLRDGYTF

V gene: TRBV7-2
clone size: few
J gene: TRBJ2-3
D gene: NA
CDR3 DNA: TGTGCCAGCACCCCGTGGTTCGTGAATACAGATACGCAGTATTTT
CDR3 protein: CASTPWFVNTDTQYF

V gene: TRBV18
clone size: few
J gene: TRBJ1-5
D gene: NA
CDR3 DNA: TGTGCCAGCTCACCGGCCGGGAGCAGCAATCAGCCCCAGCATTTT
CDR3 protein: CASSPAGSSNQPQHF

V gene: TRBV20-1
clone size: few
J gene: TRBJ1-3
D gene: TRBD1
CDR3 DNA: TGCAGTGCCGGGGACAGGGGGCTATTTGGAAACACCATATATTTT
CDR3 protein: CSAGDRGLFGNTIYF

V gene: TRBV25-1
clone size: few
J gene: TRBJ2-4
D gene: NA
CDR3 DNA: TGTGCCAGCAGTGAATCGGGCAGCAAAAACATTCAGTACTTC
CDR3 protein: CASSESGSKNIQYF

V gene: TRBV5-1
clone size: many
J gene: TRBJ2-3
D gene: TRBD2
CDR3 DNA: TGCGCCAGCTCACCTAGCGGGACCACAGATACGCAGTATTTT
CDR3 protein: CASSPSGTTDTQYF

V gene: TRBV18
clone size: few
J gene: TRBJ1-1
D gene: TRBD1
CDR3 DNA: TGTGCCAGCTCACCGGGACAGGGGAGGGACACTGAAGCTTTCTTT
CDR3 protein: CASSPGQGRDTEAFF

V gene: TRBV29-1
clone size: few
J gene: TRBJ2-5
D gene: NA
CDR3 DNA: TGCAGCGTTGAACTAGCCCCAAAAGAGACCCAGTACTTC
CDR3 protein: CSVELAPKETQYF

V gene: TRBV3-1
clone size: few
J gene: TRBJ2-1
D gene: NA
CDR3 DNA: TGTGCCAGCAGCCCCCCCCTGGTAGCGGCCGGGTACAATGAGCAGTTCTTC
CDR3 protein: CASSPPLVAAGYNEQFF

V gene: TRBV6-5
clone size: few
J gene: TRBJ2-5
D gene: TRBD1
CDR3 DNA: TGTGCCAGCAGTAACTTAGGGACAGGCCAAGAGACCCAGTACTTC
CDR3 protein: CASSNLGTGQETQYF